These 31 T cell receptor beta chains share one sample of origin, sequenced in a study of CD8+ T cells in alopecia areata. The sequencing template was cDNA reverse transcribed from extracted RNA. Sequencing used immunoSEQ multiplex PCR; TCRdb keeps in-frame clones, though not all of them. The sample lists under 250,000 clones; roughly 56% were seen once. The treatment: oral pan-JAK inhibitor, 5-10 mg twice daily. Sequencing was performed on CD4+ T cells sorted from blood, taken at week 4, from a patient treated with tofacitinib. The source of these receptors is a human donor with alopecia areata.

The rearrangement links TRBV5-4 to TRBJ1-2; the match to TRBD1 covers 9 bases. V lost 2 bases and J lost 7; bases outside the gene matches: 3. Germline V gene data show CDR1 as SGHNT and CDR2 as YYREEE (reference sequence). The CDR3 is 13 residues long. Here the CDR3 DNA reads TGTGCCAGCAGCTTACAGGGGGCTCGTGGCTACACCTTC. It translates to CASSLQGARGYTF.

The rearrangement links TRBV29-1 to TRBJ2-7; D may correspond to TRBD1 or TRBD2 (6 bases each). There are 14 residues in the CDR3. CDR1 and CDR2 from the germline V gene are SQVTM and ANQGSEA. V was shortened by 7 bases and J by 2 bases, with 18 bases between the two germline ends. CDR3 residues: CSATGTGAAYEQYF. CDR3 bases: TGCAGCGCCACCGGGACGGGGGCCGCCTACGAGCAGTACTTC.

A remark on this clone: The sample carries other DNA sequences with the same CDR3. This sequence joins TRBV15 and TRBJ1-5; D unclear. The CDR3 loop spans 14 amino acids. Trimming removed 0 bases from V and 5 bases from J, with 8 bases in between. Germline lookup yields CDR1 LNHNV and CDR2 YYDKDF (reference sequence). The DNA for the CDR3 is TGTGCCACCAGCAGAGATCGACCCGATCAGCCCCAGCATTTT. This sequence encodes CATSRDRPDQPQHF.

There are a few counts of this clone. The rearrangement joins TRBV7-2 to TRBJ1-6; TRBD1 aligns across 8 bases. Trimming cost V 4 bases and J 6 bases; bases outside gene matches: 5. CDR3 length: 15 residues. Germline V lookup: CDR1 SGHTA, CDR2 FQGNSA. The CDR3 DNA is TGTGCCAGCAGCTCCCCAGGGGGCAGTAATTCACCCCTCCACTTT. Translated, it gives CASSSPGGSNSPLHF.

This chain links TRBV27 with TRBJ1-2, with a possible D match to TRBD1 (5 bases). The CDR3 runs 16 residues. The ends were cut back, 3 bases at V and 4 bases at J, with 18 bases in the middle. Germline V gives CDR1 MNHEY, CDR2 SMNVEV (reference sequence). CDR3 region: CASSLNQGGIFYGYTF. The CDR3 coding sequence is TGTGCCAGCAGTTTGAACCAGGGTGGAATATTCTATGGCTACACCTTC.

CDR3 nucleotides: TGTGCCAGCAGCCAAGGACCGTGGGGTGAAGCTTTCTTT. Its protein is CASSQGPWGEAFF. The V and J genes are TRBV14 and TRBJ1-1; D remains unclear. Germline V lookup: CDR1 SGHDN, CDR2 FVKESK. The CDR3 runs to 13 residues. Between the trimmed V and J ends, which lost 1 base and 7 bases, there was a span of 10 bases. The full variable domain, rest sourced from reference TRBV14 and TRBJ1-1, is EAGVTQFPSHSVIEKGQTVTLRCDPISGHDNLYWYRRVMGKEIKFLLHFVKESKQDESGMPNNRFLAERTGGTYSTLKVQPAELEDSGVYFCASSQGPWGEAFFGQGTRLTVV.

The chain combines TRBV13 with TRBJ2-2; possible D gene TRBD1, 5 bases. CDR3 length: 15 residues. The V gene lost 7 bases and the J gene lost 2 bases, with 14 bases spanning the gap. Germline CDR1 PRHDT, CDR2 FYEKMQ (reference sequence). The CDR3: CASTQRQGNTGELFF. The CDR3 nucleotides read TGTGCCAGCACCCAACGTCAGGGCAACACCGGGGAGCTGTTTTTT.

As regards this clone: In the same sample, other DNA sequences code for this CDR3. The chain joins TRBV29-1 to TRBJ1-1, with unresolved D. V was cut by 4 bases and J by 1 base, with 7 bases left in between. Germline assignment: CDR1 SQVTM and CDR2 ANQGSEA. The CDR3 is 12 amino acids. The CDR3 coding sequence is TGCAGCGTTGTGGGCTGGAACACTGAAGCTTTCTTT. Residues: CSVVGWNTEAFF.

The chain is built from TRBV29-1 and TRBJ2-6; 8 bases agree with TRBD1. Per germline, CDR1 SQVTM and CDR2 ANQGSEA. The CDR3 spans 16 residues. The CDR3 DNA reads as TGCAGTATCACCGGGACAGGAACCTCTGGGGCCAACGTCCTGACTTTC. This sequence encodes CSITGTGTSGANVLTF.

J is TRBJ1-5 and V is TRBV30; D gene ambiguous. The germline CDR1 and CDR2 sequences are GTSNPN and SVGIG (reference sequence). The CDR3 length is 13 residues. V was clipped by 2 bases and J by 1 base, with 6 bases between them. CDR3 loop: CAWSSESNQPQHF. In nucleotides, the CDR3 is TGTGCCTGGAGTTCCGAGAGCAATCAGCCCCAGCATTTT.

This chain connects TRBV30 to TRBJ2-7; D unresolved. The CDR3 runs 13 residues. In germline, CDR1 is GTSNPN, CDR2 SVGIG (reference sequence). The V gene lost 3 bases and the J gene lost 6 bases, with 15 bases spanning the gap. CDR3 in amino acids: CAWSIYPSREQYF. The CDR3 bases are TGTGCCTGGAGCATTTACCCCTCTCGCGAGCAGTACTTC.

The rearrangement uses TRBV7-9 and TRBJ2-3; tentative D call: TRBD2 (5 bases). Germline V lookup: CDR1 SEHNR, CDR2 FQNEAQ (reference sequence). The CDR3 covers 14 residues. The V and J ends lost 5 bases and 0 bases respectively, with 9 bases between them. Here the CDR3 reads CASSNEGSTDTQYF. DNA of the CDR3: TGTGCCAGCAGCAACGAGGGTAGCACAGATACGCAGTATTTT.

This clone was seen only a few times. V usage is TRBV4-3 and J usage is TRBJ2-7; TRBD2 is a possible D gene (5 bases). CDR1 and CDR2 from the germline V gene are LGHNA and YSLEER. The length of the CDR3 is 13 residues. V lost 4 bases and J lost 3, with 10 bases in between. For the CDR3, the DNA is TGCGCCAGCAGCCGGGAGCGGATCTACGAGCAGTACTTC. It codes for CASSRERIYEQYF.

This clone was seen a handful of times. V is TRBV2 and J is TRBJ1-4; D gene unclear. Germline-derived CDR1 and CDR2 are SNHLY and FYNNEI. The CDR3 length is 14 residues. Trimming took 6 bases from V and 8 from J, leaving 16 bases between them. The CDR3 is CASRNRGKEEKLFF. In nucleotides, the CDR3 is TGTGCCAGCAGGAACAGAGGAAAGGAGGAAAAACTGTTTTTT.

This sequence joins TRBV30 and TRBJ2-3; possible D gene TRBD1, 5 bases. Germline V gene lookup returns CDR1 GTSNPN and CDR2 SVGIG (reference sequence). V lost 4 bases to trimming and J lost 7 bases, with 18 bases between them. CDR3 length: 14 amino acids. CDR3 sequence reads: CAWTLGASQNTQYF. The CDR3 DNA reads TGTGCCTGGACCCTTGGGGCTAGTCAGAATACGCAGTATTTT.

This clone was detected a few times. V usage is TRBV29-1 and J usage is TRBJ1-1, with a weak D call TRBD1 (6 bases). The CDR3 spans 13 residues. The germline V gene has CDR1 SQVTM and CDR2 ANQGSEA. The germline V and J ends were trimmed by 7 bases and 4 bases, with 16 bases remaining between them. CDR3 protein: CSAQTGGSTEAFF. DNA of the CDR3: TGCAGCGCGCAGACAGGCGGTAGCACTGAAGCTTTCTTT.

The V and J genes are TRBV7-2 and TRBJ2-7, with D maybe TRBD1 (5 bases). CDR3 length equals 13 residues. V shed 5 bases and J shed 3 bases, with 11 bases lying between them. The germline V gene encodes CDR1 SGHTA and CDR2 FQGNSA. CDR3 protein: CASSAAGYYEQYF. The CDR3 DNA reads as TGTGCCAGCAGCGCTGCAGGGTACTACGAGCAGTACTTC.

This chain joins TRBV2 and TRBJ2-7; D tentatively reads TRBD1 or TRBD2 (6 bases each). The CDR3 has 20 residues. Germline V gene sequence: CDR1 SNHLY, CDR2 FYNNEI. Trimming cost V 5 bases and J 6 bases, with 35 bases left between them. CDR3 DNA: TGTGCCAGCAGTCCCCCCAGGGCAGGGGATGTAAGTAGGGGAGGTACCGAGCAGTACTTC. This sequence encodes CASSPPRAGDVSRGGTEQYF.

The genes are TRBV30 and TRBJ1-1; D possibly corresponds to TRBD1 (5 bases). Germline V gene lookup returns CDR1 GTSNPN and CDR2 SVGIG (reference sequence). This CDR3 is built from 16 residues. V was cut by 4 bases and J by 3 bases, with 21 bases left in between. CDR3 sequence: CAWTRGWEPADTEAFF. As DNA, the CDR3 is TGTGCCTGGACCCGGGGGTGGGAGCCCGCAGACACTGAAGCTTTCTTT.

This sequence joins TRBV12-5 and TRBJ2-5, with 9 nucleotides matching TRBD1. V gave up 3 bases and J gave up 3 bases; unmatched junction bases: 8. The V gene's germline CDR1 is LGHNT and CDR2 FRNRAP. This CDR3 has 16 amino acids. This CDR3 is CASGFAVDRGKETQYF. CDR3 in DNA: TGTGCTAGTGGTTTCGCTGTGGACAGGGGAAAAGAGACCCAGTACTTC. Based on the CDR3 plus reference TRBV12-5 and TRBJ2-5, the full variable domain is DARVTQTPRHKVTEMGQEVTMRCQPILGHNTVFWYRQTMMQGLELLAYFRNRAPLDDSGMPKDRFSAEMPDATLATLKIQPSEPRDSAVYFCASGFAVDRGKETQYFGPGTRLLVL.

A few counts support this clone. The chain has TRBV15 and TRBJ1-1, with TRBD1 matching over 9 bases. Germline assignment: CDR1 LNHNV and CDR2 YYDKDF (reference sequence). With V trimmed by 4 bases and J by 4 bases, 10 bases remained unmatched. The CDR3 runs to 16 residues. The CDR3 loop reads CATSKGTGKGGTEAFF. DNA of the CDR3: TGTGCCACCAGCAAAGGGACAGGGAAAGGGGGCACTGAAGCTTTCTTT.

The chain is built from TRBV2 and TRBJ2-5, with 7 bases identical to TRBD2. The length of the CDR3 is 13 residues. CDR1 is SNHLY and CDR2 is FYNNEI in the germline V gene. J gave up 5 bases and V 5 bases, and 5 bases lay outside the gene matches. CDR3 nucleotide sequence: TGTGCCAGCAGTCGGGGAGGGGACGAGACCCAGTACTTC. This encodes CASSRGGDETQYF.

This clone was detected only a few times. For the CDR3, the DNA is TGCAGCGTTGAGATTAGGCAGCGATCCTACGAGCAGTACTTC. The encoded protein is CSVEIRQRSYEQYF. V and J are TRBV29-1 and TRBJ2-7, with D unclear. This CDR3 region has 14 residues. Trimming pared 3 bases from V and 1 base from J, leaving 13 bases between. Germline V gene sequence: CDR1 SQVTM, CDR2 ANQGSEA.

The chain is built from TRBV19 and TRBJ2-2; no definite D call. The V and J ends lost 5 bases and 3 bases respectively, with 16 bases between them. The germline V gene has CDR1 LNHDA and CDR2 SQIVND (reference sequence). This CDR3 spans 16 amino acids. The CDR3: CASSPATLPHTGELFF. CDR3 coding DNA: TGTGCCAGTAGTCCTGCGACATTACCGCACACCGGGGAGCTGTTTTTT.

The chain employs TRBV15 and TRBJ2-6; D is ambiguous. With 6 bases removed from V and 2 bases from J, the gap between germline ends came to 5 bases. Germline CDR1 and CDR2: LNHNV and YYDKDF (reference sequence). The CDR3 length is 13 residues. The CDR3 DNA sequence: TGTGCCACCAGATCTCCTGGGGCCAACGTCCTGACTTTC. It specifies CATRSPGANVLTF.

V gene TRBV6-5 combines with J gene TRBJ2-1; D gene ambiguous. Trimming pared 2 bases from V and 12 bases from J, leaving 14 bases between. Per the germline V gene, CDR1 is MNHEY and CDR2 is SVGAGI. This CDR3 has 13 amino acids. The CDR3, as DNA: TGTGCCAGCAGTTACCCAGACTCGAGTTCGCAGTTCTTC. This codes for CASSYPDSSSQFF.

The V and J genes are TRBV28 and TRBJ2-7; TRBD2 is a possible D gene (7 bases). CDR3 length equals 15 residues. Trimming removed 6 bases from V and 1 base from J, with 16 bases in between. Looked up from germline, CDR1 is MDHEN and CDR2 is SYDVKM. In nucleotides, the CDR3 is TGTGCCAGCAGCACGGCCCGGGGGGCTTCCTACGAGCAGTACTTC. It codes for CASSTARGASYEQYF.

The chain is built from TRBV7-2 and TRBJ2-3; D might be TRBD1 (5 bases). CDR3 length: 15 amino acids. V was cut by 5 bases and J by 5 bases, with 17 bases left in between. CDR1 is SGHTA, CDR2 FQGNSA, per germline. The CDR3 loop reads CASSPRRVGVDTQYF. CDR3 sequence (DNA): TGTGCCAGCAGCCCCCGCCGGGTAGGGGTAGATACGCAGTATTTT.

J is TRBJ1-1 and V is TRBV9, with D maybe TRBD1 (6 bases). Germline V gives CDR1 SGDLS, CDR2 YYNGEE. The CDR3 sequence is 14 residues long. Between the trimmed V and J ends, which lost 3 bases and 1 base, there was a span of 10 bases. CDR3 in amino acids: CASSAQQGNTEAFF. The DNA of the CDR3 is TGTGCCAGCAGCGCCCAACAGGGGAACACTGAAGCTTTCTTT.

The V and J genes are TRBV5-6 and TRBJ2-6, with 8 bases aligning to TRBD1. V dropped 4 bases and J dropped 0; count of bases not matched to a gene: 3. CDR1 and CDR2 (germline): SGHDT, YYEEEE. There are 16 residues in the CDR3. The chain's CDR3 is CASSLTGGSGANVLTF. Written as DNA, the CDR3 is TGTGCCAGCAGCCTAACAGGGGGCTCTGGGGCCAACGTCCTGACTTTC.

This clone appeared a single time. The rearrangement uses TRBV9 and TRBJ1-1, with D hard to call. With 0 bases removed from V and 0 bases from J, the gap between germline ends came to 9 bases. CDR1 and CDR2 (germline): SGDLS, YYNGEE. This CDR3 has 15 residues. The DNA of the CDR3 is TGTGCCAGCAGCGTAGAGGGAAGCGTGAACACTGAAGCTTTCTTT. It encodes CASSVEGSVNTEAFF.